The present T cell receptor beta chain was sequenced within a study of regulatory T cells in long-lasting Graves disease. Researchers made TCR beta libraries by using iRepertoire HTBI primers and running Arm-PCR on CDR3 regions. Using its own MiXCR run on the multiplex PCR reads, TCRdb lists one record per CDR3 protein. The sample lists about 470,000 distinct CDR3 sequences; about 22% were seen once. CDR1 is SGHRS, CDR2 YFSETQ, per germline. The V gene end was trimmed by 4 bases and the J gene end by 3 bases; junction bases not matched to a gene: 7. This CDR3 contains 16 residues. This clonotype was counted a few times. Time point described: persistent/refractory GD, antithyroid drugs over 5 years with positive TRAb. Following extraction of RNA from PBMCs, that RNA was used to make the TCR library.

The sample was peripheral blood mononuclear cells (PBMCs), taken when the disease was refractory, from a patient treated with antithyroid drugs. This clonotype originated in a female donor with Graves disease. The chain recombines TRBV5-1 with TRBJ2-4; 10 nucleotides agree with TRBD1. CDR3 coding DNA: TGCGCCAGCAGCATGACAGGGGGCGCGGACAAAAACATTCAGTACTTC. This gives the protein CASSMTGGADKNIQYF.